The 13 T cell receptor beta chains below all came from one sample that was sequenced in a study of cytomegalovirus exposure and HLA in healthy donors. The PCR contained 60 Vbeta and 13 Jbeta primers. The data were produced by immunoSEQ multiplex PCR, yet TCRdb's version contains in-frame clones alone and is incomplete. The profile shows more than 80,000 clones, 71% of them singletons. Sequenced input: PBMCs. These TCRs come from a female donor in good health and CMV-seronegative.

This clone was counted a few times. This rearrangement joins TRBV28 to TRBJ2-6; D might be TRBD2 (6 bases). This CDR3 contains 15 residues. V was shortened by 1 base and J by 3 bases, with 7 bases between the two germline ends. Germline V gene data show CDR1 as MDHEN and CDR2 as SYDVKM. The CDR3 reads CASSLLGGGANVLTF. The DNA for the CDR3 is TGTGCCAGCAGTTTATTGGGGGGTGGGGCCAACGTCCTGACTTTC.

This chain joins TRBV28 and TRBJ1-4; 10 bases are shared with TRBD1. The CDR3 covers 16 residues. CDR1 is MDHEN and CDR2 is SYDVKM in the germline V gene. V trimming: 7 bases; J trimming: 6 bases; junction bases outside the gene matches: 11. CDR3 in DNA: TGTGCCAGCACCCTGGGACCGGGACAGGGGTATGAAAAACTGTTTTTT. Translating it yields CASTLGPGQGYEKLFF.

This clone appeared a few times. CDR3 DNA: TGCGCCAGCAGCAGGCCCGGACTAGCGGGAGCTTCCTACAATGAGCAGTTCTTC. Amino acid sequence: CASSRPGLAGASYNEQFF. V is TRBV5-1 and J is TRBJ2-1; 13 bases map to TRBD2. CDR3 size: 18 residues. Trimming took 4 bases from V and 1 from J; bases not matched to a gene: 8. Germline-derived CDR1 and CDR2 are SGHRS and YFSETQ.

This sequence joins TRBV19 and TRBJ1-2, with 8 bases that match TRBD1. Germline CDR1 LNHDA, CDR2 SQIVND (reference sequence). The ends lost 2 bases at V and 8 bases at J; junction bases unmatched: 7. The CDR3 is made up of 14 amino acids. CDR3 DNA: TGTGCCAGTAGTATAAGCCAGGGGGCGGGAGGCTACACCTTC. It yields the protein CASSISQGAGGYTF. Combining the CDR3 with reference TRBV19 and TRBJ1-2 gives the whole variable domain DGGITQSPKYLFRKEGQNVTLSCEQNLNHDAMYWYRQDPGQGLRLIYYSQIVNDFQKGDIAEGYSVSREKKESFPLTVTSAQKNPTAFYLCASSISQGAGGYTFGSGTRLTVV.

This clone was detected a few times. The chain links TRBV5-6 to TRBJ2-7; maybe TRBD1 (5 bases). Per germline, CDR1 SGHDT and CDR2 YYEEEE. V was clipped by 2 bases and J by 3 bases, with 12 bases between them. The CDR3 spans 14 residues. The CDR3 loop reads CASSLTNRYYEQYF. CDR3 DNA sequence: TGTGCCAGCAGCTTAACAAACAGGTACTACGAGCAGTACTTC.

This chain joins TRBV5-5 and TRBJ2-1, with TRBD2 identical over 12 bases. In germline, CDR1 is SGHKS, CDR2 YYEKEE (reference sequence). This CDR3 is 16 amino acids long. J was trimmed by 8 bases and V by 0 bases; bases with no gene match: 6. The CDR3 DNA sequence: TGTGCCAGCAGCTTGGCCACTAGCGGGAGGTGGCATGAGCAGTTCTTC. Its protein product is CASSLATSGRWHEQFF.

The rearrangement links TRBV30 to TRBJ2-7, with 7 bases lining up with TRBD1. Germline CDR1 GTSNPN, CDR2 SVGIG (reference sequence). The CDR3 has 18 amino acids. Trimming at V came to 8 bases and at J to 4 bases, leaving 26 bases not matched to a gene. The CDR3 nucleotides are TGTGCCCTTTGGTCCCCTATCTTTACCGGGACAGAGGTTTACGAGCAGTACTTC. This translates into CALWSPIFTGTEVYEQYF.

The sample holds one count of this clone. The chain links TRBV9 to TRBJ2-2; 9 bases align to TRBD1. Germline V CDR1 and CDR2: SGDLS, YYNGEE. V dropped 1 base and J dropped 5; count of bases not matched to a gene: 6. The CDR3 spans 16 residues. The chain's CDR3 is CASSVRDREATGELFF. The DNA for the CDR3 is TGTGCCAGCAGCGTAAGGGACAGGGAAGCGACCGGGGAGCTGTTTTTT.

This clone was found once. The chain recombines TRBV9 with TRBJ1-5; possible D gene TRBD1, 5 bases. CDR1 and CDR2 from the germline V gene are SGDLS and YYNGEE. The CDR3 length is 15 residues. V was cut by 3 bases and J by 0 bases, with 10 bases left in between. CDR3 nucleotides: TGTGCCAGCAGCGAGACAGCTTATAGCAATCAGCCCCAGCATTTT. It is translated as CASSETAYSNQPQHF.

The chain is built from TRBV6-5 and TRBJ2-7; tentatively, D is TRBD2 (5 bases). Trimming removed 0 bases from V and 6 bases from J, with 18 bases in between. Germline lookup yields CDR1 MNHEY and CDR2 SVGAGI. The CDR3 spans 16 residues. The CDR3 DNA sequence: TGTGCCAGCAGTTACTCGCCCCCGGGATCAGTATTCGAGCAGTACTTC. Translation: CASSYSPPGSVFEQYF.

The J gene is TRBJ1-1, the V gene TRBV15; D remains ambiguous. The V end lost 0 bases, the J end lost 0 bases, and 11 bases lay between the germline ends. The CDR3 has 16 amino acids. The germline V gene has CDR1 LNHNV and CDR2 YYDKDF (reference sequence). This chain's CDR3 is CATSRDLAEMNTEAFF. The CDR3 DNA reads as TGTGCCACCAGCAGAGATTTAGCCGAAATGAACACTGAAGCTTTCTTT.

V gene TRBV6-5 combines with J gene TRBJ2-7; TRBD1 aligns across 7 bases. The CDR3 sequence is 13 residues long. Germline CDR1 reads MNHEY; CDR2 reads SVGAGI. V dropped 2 bases and J dropped 4; count of bases not matched to a gene: 2. The CDR3 coding sequence is TGTGCCAGCAGTTACATCAGGGGGTACGAGCAGTACTTC. Encoded protein: CASSYIRGYEQYF.

The rearrangement joins TRBV9 to TRBJ1-2, with 10 positions matching TRBD1. Germline V gene data show CDR1 as SGDLS and CDR2 as YYNGEE. V lost 0 bases to trimming and J lost 4 bases; unmatched junction nucleotides: 3. The CDR3 is 15 amino acids. The CDR3: CASSVEGQGIYGYTF. The CDR3 DNA is TGTGCCAGCAGCGTAGAGGGACAGGGGATCTATGGCTACACCTTC.